This T cell receptor (beta chain) was sequenced in a study of CD8 T cells in Susac syndrome. Sequencing of TCR beta was performed on blood CD8+ and CD4+ T cells. Reverse transcription of roughly 0.5 to 1 ug RNA was carried out with random hexamers. Across 54 Vbeta and 13 Jbeta, TCR beta CDR3 was amplified with immunoSEQ multiplex PCR. From the immunoSEQ multiplex PCR reads, TCRdb called clonotypes with MiXCR, one entry per CDR3 protein. Of under 200,000 distinct CDR3 sequences listed, 85% to 95% are singletons. Per germline, CDR1 SEHNR and CDR2 FQNEAQ (reference sequence). The length of the CDR3 is 13 residues. Unmatched junction bases numbered 6, after V lost 5 bases and J lost 6 bases.

This clonotype was sampled from a human donor with Susac syndrome. The sequenced sample consisted of CD4+ T cells from PBMCs. V and J are TRBV7-9 and TRBJ1-2, with 7 bases identical to TRBD1. CDR3 loop: CASSAQGIDGYTF. In DNA, the CDR3 is TGTGCCAGCAGCGCACAGGGGATAGATGGCTACACCTTC.